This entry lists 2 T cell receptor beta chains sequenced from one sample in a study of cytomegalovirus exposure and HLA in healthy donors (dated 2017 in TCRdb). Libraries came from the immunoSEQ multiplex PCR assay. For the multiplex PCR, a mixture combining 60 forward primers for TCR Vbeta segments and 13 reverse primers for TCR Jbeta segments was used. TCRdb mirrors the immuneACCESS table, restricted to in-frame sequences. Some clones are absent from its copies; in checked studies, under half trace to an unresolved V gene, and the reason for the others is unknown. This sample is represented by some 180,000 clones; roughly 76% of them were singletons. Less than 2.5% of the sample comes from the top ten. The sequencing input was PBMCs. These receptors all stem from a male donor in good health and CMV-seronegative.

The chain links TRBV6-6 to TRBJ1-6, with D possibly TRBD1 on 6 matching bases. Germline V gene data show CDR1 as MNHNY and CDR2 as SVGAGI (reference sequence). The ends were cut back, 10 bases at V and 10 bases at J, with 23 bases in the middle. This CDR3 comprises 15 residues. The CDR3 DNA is TGTGCCACCGTTTCCTCGCAGGGGTTGCGGTCACCCCTCCACTTT. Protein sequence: CATVSSQGLRSPLHF.

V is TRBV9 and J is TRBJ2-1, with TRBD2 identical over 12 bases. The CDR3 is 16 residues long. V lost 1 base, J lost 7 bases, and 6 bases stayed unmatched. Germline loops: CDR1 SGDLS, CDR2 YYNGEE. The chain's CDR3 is CASSVTSGGPSNEQFF. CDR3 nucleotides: TGTGCCAGCAGCGTAACTAGCGGGGGGCCCTCAAATGAGCAGTTCTTC.